This T cell receptor beta chain appears in the sequencing data of a study of tumor-infiltrating lymphocytes in primary liver carcinoma. Study summary: Regardless of tissue type, samples showed similar yields of roughly 3.65 to 8 million productive TCRbeta reads.

Investigators took RNA and DNA out together from roughly 21-30 mg of unsorted bulk tissue. Researchers took samples from five separate regions of each tumor. The investigators made TCR beta cDNA from around 540 ng total RNA, using a constant-region primer. The TCR beta library was amplified through three nested multiplex PCR rounds in a modified ARM-PCR procedure. Use of TRBV1-TRBV30 forward primers with a C-beta reverse primer characterized the first two PCR rounds, which lasted around 10 cycles each. Via MiXCR, TCRdb re-called the multiplex PCR reads, giving one row per CDR3 protein. In the table there are about 32,000 distinct CDR3 sequences, 76% of which are singletons. Regarding this clonotype: The junction departs from germline at one end; a sequencing error may be responsible.

This CDR3 is 16 amino acids long. Germline V lookup: CDR1 LGHNA, CDR2 YNFKEQ. The V and J genes are TRBV4-2 and TRBJ2-7; TRBD2 agrees at 9 bases. This receptor was obtained from a man in his forties with primary liver carcinoma and hepatitis B virus infection. Input material: liver tumor tissue from sampling region 5. Indicated subset: tumor region T5, tumor centre. DNA of the CDR3: TGCGCCAGCAGCCAAGCGGCTAGCGGGATTTCCTACGAACAGTACTTC. It translates to CASSQAASGISYEQYF.